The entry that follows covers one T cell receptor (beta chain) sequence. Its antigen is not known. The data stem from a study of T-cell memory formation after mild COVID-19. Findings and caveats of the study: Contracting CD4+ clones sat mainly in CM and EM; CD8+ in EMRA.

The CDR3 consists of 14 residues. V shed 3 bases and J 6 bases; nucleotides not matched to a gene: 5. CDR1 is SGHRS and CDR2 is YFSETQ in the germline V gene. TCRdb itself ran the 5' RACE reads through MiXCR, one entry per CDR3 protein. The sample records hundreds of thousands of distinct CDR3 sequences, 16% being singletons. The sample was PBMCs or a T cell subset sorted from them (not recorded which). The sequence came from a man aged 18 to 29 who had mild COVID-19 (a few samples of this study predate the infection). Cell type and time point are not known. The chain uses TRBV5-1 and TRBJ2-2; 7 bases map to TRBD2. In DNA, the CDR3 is TGCGCCAGCAGCTGGGGAGGGGTCTCCGGGGAGCTGTTTTTT. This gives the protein CASSWGGVSGELFF.